This entry features one TCR beta chain sequence. The antigen is unknown. The authors ran a second PCR of roughly 6 to 12 cycles using a sample-barcoded 5' primer and a J-beta primer mix. TCRdb passed the 5' RACE reads through MiXCR, listing each CDR3 protein once. The sample contains about 2 million distinct CDR3 sequences, around half of which appear only once. These data come from a study of blood T cells in healthy people across ages. The study's findings and limits: Higher naive T cell percentage went strongly together with higher TCR beta diversity.

Germline CDR1 and CDR2: MNHNS and SASEGT. Between the trimmed V and J ends, which lost 6 bases and 4 bases, there was a span of 18 bases. This CDR3 has 15 residues. Per sample, at least 5 micrograms of total RNA were extracted. Sequenced material: blood. The sequence was obtained from a woman in her thirties or forties in good health. The V call is TRBV6-1, the J call TRBJ2-5, with D maybe TRBD2 (5 bases). CDR3 nucleotide sequence: TGTGCCAGCAGGACTGCTAGAGGGTCTGGAGAGACCCAGTACTTC. This sequence encodes CASRTARGSGETQYF.